The rows below give T cell receptor beta chains drawn from one sample of a study of Ad26.COV2.S vaccination and SARS-CoV-2 variants. Generated by immunoSEQ multiplex PCR, the TCRdb table keeps only in-frame clones and is missing some. The profile covers hundreds of thousands of clones, with roughly 84% appearing a single time and around 3.7% taken by the ten largest. This specimen was peripheral blood, taken in a trial of Ad26.COV2.S vaccine versus placebo. The receptor set was obtained from a person aged 18 to 59 who received the Ad26.COV2.S COVID-19 vaccine or a placebo. Each CDR3 is given with its conserved first and last residue. D genes are given only for firm matches. Clone size is given for some rows only: seen once, a few or many times, or a class if the clone is expanded.

size: once; J: TRBJ2-7; length: 15; V: TRBV6-5; D: -; DNA: TGTGCCAGCAGTTACGGGGACCCAGGGTCCTACGAGCAGTACTTC; CDR3: CASSYGDPGSYEQYF
size: -; J: TRBJ2-3; length: 13; V: TRBV5-1; D: -; DNA: TGCGCCAGCAGCTTGGGGGGAACAGATACGCAGTATTTT; CDR3: CASSLGGTDTQYF
size: -; J: TRBJ2-1; length: 14; V: TRBV6-6; D: -; DNA: TGTGCCAGCAGTTACCCCGGGGACTACAATGAGCAGTTCTTC; CDR3: CASSYPGDYNEQFF
size: -; J: TRBJ2-1; length: 19; V: TRBV3-1/TRBV3-2; D: TRBD2; DNA: TGTGCCAGCAGCCCTGGGACTAGCGGGCCTCTGAGCTCCTACAATGAGCAGTTCTTC; CDR3: CASSPGTSGPLSSYNEQFF
size: -; J: TRBJ2-7; length: 16; V: TRBV4-1; D: TRBD1; DNA: TGCGCCAGCAGCCAAGATGAACTACAGGGGTCCTACGAGCAGTACTTC; CDR3: CASSQDELQGSYEQYF
size: -; J: TRBJ2-5; length: 12; V: TRBV29-1; D: -; DNA: TGCAGCGTTGGATACACTCAAGAGACCCAGTACTTC; CDR3: CSVGYTQETQYF
size: -; J: TRBJ2-7; length: 15; V: TRBV10-3; D: TRBD1; DNA: TGTGCCATCAGTGGATTAGACAGGGGATCCTACGAGCAGTACTTC; CDR3: CAISGLDRGSYEQYF
size: once; J: TRBJ2-2; length: 13; V: TRBV9; D: TRBD1; DNA: TGTGCCAGCAGCGTACAGGGGGCCGGGGAGCTGTTTTTT; CDR3: CASSVQGAGELFF
size: -; J: TRBJ1-6; length: 14; V: TRBV9; D: -; DNA: TGTGCCAGCAGCGTAGCTACGCAGCCTCAGGCCCTCCACTTT; CDR3: CASSVATQPQALHF
size: -; J: TRBJ1-4; length: 16; V: TRBV11-2; D: -; DNA: TGTGCCAGCAGCTTAGCTTACGGCAGGGTGTCAGAAAAACTGTTTTTT; CDR3: CASSLAYGRVSEKLFF